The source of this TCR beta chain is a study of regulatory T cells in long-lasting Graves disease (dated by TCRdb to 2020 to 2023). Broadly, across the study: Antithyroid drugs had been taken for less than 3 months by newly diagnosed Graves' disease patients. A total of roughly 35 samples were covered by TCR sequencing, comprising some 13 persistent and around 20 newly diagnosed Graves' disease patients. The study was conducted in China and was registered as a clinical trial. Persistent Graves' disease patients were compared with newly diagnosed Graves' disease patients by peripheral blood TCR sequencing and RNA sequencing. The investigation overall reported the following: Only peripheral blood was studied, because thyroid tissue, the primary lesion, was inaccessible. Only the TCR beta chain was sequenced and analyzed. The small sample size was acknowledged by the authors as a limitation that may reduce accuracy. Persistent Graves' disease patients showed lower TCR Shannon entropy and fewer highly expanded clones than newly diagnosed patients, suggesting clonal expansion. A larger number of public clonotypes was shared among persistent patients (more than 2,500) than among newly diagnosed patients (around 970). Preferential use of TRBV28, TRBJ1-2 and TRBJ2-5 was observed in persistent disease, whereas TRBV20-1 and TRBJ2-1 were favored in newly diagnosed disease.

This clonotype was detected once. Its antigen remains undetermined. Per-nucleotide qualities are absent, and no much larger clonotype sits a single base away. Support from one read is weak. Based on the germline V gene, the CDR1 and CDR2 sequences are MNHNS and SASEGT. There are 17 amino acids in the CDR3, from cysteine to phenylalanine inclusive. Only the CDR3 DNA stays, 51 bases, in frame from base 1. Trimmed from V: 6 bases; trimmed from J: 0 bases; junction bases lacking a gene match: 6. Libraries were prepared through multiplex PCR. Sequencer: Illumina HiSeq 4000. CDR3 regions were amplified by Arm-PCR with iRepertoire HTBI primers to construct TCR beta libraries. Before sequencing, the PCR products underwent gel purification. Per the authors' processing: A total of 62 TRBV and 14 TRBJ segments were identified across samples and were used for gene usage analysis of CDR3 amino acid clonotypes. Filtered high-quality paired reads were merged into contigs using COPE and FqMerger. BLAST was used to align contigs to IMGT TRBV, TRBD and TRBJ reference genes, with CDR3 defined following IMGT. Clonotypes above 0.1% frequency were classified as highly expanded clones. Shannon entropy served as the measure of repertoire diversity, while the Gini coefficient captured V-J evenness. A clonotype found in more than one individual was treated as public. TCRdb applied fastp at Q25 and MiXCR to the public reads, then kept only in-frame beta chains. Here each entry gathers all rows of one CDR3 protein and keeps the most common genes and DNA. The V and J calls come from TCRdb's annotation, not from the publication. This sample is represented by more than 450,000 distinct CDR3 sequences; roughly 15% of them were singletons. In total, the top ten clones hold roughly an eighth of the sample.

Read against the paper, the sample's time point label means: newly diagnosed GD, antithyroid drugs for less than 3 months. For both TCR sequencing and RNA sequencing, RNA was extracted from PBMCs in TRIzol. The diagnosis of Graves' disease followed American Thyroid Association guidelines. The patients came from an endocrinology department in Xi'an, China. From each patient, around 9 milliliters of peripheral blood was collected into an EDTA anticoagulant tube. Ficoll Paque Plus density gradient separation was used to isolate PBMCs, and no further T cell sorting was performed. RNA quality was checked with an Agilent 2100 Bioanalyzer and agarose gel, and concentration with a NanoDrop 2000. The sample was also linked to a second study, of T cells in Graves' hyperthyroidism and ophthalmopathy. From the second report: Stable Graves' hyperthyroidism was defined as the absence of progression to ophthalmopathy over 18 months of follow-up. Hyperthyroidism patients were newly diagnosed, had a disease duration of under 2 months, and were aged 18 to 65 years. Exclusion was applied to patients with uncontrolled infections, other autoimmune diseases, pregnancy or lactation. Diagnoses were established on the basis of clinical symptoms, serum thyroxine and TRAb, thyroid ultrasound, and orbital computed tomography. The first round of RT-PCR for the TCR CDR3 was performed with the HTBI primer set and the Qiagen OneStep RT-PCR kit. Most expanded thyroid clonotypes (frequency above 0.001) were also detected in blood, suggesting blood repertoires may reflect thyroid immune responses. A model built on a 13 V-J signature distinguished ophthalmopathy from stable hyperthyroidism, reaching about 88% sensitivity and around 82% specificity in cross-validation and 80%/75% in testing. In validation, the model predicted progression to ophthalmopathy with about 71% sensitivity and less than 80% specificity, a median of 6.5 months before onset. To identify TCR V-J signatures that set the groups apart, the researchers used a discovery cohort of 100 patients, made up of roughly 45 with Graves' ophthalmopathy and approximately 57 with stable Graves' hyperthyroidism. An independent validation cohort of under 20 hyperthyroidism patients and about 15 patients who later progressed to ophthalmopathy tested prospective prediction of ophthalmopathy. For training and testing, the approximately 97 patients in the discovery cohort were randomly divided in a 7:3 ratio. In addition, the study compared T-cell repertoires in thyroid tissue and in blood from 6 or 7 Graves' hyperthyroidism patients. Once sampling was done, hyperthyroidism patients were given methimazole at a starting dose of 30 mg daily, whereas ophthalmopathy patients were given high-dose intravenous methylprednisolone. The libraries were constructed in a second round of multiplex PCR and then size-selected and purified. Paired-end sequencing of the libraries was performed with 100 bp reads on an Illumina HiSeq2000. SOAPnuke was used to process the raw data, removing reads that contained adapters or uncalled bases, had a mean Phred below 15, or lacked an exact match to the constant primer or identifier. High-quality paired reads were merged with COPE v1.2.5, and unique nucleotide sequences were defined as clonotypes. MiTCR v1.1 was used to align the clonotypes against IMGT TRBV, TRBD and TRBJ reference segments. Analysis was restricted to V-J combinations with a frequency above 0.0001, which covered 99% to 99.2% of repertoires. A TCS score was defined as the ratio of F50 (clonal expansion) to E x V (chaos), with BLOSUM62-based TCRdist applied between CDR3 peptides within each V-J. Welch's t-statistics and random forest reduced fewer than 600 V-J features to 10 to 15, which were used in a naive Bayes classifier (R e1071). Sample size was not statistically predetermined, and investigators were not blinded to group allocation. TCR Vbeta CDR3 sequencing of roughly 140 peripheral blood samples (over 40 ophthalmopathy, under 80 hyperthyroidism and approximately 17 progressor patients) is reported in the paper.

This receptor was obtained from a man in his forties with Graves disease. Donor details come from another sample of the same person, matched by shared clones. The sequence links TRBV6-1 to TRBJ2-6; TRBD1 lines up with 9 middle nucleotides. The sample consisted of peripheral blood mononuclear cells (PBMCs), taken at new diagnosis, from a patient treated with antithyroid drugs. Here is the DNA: TGTGCCAGCAGGGTAGGGACAGGGAGCTCTGGGGCCAACGTCCTGACTTTC. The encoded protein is CASRVGTGSSGANVLTF.